The sample holds many counts of the clone carrying this T cell receptor (beta chain). What it binds is not known. V was trimmed by 3 bases and J by 9 bases, leaving 29 bases between them. The germline CDR1 and CDR2 sequences are LNHNV and YYDKDF (reference sequence). The CDR3 is made up of 18 amino acids. These data originate in a study of T cells in Graves' hyperthyroidism and ophthalmopathy. General study points: Before onset, by a median of approximately 6.8 months, the model predicted ophthalmopathy. Ophthalmopathy and stable hyperthyroidism were told apart by a 13 V-J model.

TCR beta CDR3 regions were amplified from RNA. First-round RT-PCR of the TCR CDR3 relied on the HTBI primer set. One entry per CDR3 protein results from TCRdb running MiXCR on the multiplex PCR reads. Of almost 250,000 distinct CDR3 sequences listed, around 25% are singletons. The TCR was taken from a middle-aged woman with Graves' ophthalmopathy. Sequenced: blood. This sequence joins TRBV15 and TRBJ2-5, with D possibly being TRBD1 or TRBD2 (6 bases each). The CDR3 DNA reads TGTGCCACCAGCAGTCAAGATTTACAGGGAGTTTTGTGGGAGGCCCAGTACTTC. Its translation is CATSSQDLQGVLWEAQYF.